These 10 T cell receptor beta chains originate from one sample sequenced in a study of T-cell reconstitution after alpha-beta-depleted transplantation in children. Researchers prepared the TCRbeta library using unique molecular identifiers, the study reports. One entry per CDR3 protein results from TCRdb running MiXCR on the PCR reads. The sample includes about 60,000 distinct CDR3 sequences, around 40% of them seen just once. The starting material was PBMCs, mostly from graft donor cells, obtained 360 days after TCRalphabeta/CD19-depleted stem cell transplant. All receptors derive from a male patient younger than 18 who had a stem cell transplant for acute lymphoblastic leukemia, so the T cells may come from the graft donor.

This clonotype was seen a single time. The CDR3 sequence is CAISGQGDSPLHF. The CDR3 DNA is TGTGCCATCAGTGGACAGGGGGATTCACCCCTCCACTTT. The chain uses TRBV10-3 and TRBJ1-6; the match to TRBD1 covers 9 bases. The CDR3 extends over 13 amino acids. J gave up 8 bases and V 4 bases, and 0 bases lay outside the gene matches. The germline V gene encodes CDR1 ENHRY and CDR2 SYGVKD.

The J gene is TRBJ1-1, the V gene TRBV6-4; D uncertain. Trimming shortened V by 3 bases and J by 11 bases, and 10 bases separated the two germline ends. The CDR3 covers 11 residues. Germline lookup yields CDR1 MRHNA and CDR2 SNTAGT. The CDR3 spells CASSDHTRAFF. CDR3 DNA: TGTGCCAGCAGTGATCACACTCGGGCTTTCTTT.

The CDR3 loop is CASWDGRPYGYTF. CDR3 coding DNA: TGTGCCAGCTGGGACGGCCGACCGTATGGCTACACCTTC. The V gene is TRBV27, the J gene TRBJ1-2; tentative D call: TRBD1 (5 bases). The CDR3 contains 13 residues. The ends were cut back, 8 bases at V and 5 bases at J, with 15 bases in the middle. Germline CDR1 is MNHEY and CDR2 is SMNVEV (reference sequence).

V gene TRBV7-9 combines with J gene TRBJ2-1; a possible D gene is TRBD1 (5 bases). The CDR3 length is 14 residues. Germline loops: CDR1 SEHNR, CDR2 FQNEAQ (reference sequence). Trimming left V 1 base short and J 7 bases short, with 11 bases between. The CDR3 reads CASSLGRGGNEQFF. As DNA, the CDR3 is TGTGCCAGCAGCTTAGGAAGGGGTGGGAATGAGCAGTTCTTC.

This clonotype was detected once. This chain links TRBV12-3 or TRBV12-4 with TRBJ2-7, with 11 bases that match TRBD2. This CDR3 contains 16 residues. J lost 3 bases, V lost 5 bases, and 9 bases had no gene match. CDR3 in amino acids: CASSKSSGGSNYEQYF. The CDR3 DNA reads TGTGCCAGCAGTAAGTCTAGCGGGGGGTCTAACTACGAGCAGTACTTC.

This clonotype was seen repeatedly, ten times or more. The CDR3 DNA is TGCGCCAGCACCCCCCCAAGCGGGAGTGCTAATGAGCAGTTCTTC. This gives the protein CASTPPSGSANEQFF. The rearrangement links TRBV5-1 to TRBJ2-1, with 8 bases lining up with TRBD2. Germline V gives CDR1 SGHRS, CDR2 YFSETQ. The CDR3 has 15 amino acids. V lost 6 bases and J lost 7; bases outside the gene matches: 12.

The rearrangement uses TRBV14 and TRBJ2-2; the D is unclear. Germline loops: CDR1 SGHDN, CDR2 FVKESK. V gave up 4 bases and J gave up 4 bases, with 16 bases separating them. The CDR3 runs 16 residues. The CDR3 protein is CASSPIDGKGTGELFF. The CDR3 region has the DNA TGTGCCAGCAGCCCGATCGACGGAAAGGGCACCGGGGAGCTGTTTTTT.

In this sample, this clonotype turned up many times. The gene calls are TRBV6-4 and TRBJ2-3; 7 bases line up with TRBD2. This CDR3 is built from 15 residues. Germline trimming cut 4 bases from V and 0 bases from J; bases unmatched to any gene: 4. CDR1 is MRHNA and CDR2 is SNTAGT in the germline V gene. CDR3 residues: CASSGLAGSTDTQYF. CDR3 nucleotides: TGTGCCAGCAGTGGCTTAGCGGGTAGCACAGATACGCAGTATTTT.

V is TRBV28 and J is TRBJ2-2; 9 bases agree with TRBD2. Unmatched junction bases numbered 1, after V lost 2 bases and J lost 6 bases. The germline CDR1 and CDR2 sequences are MDHEN and SYDVKM. CDR3 length: 14 residues. CDR3 nucleotides: TGTGCCAGCAGTTTAATAGCGGGAGCCGGGGAGCTGTTTTTT. Residues: CASSLIAGAGELFF.

This clonotype was counted a few times. The chain couples TRBV24-1 to TRBJ2-5, with 10 bases aligning to TRBD2. This CDR3 comprises 17 residues. Germline CDR1 KGHDR, CDR2 SFDVKD. The J segment lost 5 bases and the V segment lost 7 bases, leaving 15 bases of the junction unmatched. CDR3 bases: TGTGCCACCAGGTTTAAGCGGGAGGGCCAGTACTCGGAGACCCAGTACTTC. Translation gives CATRFKREGQYSETQYF.